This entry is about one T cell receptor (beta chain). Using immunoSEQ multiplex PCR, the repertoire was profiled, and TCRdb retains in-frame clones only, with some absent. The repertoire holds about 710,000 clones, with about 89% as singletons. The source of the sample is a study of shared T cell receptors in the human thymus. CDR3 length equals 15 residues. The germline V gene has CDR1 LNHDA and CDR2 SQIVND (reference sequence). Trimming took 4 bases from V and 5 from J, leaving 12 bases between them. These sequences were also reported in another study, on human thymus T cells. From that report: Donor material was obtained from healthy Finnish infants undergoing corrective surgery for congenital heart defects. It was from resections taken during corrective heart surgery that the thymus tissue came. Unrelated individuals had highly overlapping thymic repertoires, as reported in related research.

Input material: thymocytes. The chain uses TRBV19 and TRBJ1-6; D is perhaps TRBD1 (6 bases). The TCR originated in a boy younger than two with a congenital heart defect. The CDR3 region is CASSRGGGDNSPLHF. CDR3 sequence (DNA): TGTGCCAGTAGTAGAGGGGGAGGGGATAATTCACCCCTCCACTTT.